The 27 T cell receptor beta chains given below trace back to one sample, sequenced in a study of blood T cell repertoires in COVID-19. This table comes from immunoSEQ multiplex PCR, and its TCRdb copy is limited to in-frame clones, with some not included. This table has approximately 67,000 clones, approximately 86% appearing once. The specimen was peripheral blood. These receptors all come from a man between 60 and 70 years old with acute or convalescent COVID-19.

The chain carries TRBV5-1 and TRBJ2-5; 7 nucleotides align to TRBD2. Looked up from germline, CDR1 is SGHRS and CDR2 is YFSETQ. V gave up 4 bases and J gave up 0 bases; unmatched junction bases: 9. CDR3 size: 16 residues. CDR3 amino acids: CASSIGTKRDQETQYF. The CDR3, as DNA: TGCGCCAGCAGCATAGGGACTAAGCGGGACCAAGAGACCCAGTACTTC.

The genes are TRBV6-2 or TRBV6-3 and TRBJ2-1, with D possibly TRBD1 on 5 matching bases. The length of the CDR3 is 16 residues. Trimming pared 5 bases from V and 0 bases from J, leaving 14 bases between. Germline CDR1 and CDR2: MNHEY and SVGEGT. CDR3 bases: TGTGCCAGCAGTCCCCATCGGACAAACTCCTACAATGAGCAGTTCTTC. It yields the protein CASSPHRTNSYNEQFF.

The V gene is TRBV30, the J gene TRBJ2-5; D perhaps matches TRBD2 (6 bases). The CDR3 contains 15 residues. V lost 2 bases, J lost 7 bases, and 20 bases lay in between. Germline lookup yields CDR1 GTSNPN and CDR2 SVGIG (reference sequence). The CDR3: CAWSWGGRASGTQYF. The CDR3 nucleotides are TGTGCCTGGAGTTGGGGAGGCAGGGCGAGCGGGACCCAGTACTTC.

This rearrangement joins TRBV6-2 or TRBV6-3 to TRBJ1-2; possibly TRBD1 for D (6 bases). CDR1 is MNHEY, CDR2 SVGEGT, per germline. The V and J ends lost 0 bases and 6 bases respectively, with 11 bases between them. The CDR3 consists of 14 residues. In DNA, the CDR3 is TGTGCCAGCAGTTACTCCGGACAGACCCATGGCTACACCTTC. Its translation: CASSYSGQTHGYTF.

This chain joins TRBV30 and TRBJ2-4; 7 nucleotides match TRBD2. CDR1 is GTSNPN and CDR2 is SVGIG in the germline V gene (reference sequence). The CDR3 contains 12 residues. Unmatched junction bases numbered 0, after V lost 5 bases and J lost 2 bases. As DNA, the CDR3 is TGTGCCTGGGGGACTACCAAAAACATTCAGTACTTC. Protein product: CAWGTTKNIQYF. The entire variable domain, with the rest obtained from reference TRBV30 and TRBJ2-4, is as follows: SQTIHQWPATLVQPVGSPLSLECTVEGTSNPNLYWYRQAAGRGLQLLFYSVGIGQISSEVPQNLSASRPQDRQFILSSKKLLLSDSGFYLCAWGTTKNIQYFGAGTRLSVL.

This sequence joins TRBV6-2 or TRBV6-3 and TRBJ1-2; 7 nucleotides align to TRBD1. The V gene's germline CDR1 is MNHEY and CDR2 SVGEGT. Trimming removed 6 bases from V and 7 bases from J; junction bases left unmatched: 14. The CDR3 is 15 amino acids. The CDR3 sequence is CASSLFETGKGGYTF. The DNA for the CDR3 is TGTGCCAGCAGCCTTTTCGAGACAGGGAAGGGTGGCTACACCTTC.

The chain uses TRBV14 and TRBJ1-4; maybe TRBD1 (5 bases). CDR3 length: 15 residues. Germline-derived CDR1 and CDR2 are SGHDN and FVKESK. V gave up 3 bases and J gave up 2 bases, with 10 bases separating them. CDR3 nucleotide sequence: TGTGCCAGCAGCCATTCTAGGGGCACTAATGAAAAACTGTTTTTT. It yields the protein CASSHSRGTNEKLFF.

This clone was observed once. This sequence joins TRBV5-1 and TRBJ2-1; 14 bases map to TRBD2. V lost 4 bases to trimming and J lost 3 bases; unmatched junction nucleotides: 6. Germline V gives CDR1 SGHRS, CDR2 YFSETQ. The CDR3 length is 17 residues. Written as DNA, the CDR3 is TGCGCCAGCAGCCCGGGGACTAGCGGGGGATTCTACAATGAGCAGTTCTTC. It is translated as CASSPGTSGGFYNEQFF.

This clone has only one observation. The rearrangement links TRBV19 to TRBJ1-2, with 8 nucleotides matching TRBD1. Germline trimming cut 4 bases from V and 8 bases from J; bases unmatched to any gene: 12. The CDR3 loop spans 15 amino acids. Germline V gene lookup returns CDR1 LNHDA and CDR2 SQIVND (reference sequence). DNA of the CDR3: TGTGCCAGTAGTAACCCACGTCAGGGGGCACAGGGCTACACCTTC. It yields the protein CASSNPRQGAQGYTF.

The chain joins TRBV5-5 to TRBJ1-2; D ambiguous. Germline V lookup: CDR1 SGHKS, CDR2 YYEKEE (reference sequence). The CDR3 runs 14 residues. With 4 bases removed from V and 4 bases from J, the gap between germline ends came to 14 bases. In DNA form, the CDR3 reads TGTGCCAGCAGCGAGGAGGAAATCGGCTATGGCTACACCTTC. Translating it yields CASSEEEIGYGYTF.

CDR3 coding DNA: TGTGCCAGCAGCCCCGCAATGAGGAACTATGGCTACACCTTC. It translates to CASSPAMRNYGYTF. The chain employs TRBV7-9 and TRBJ1-2; D not certain. V was clipped by 5 bases and J by 2 bases, with 12 bases between them. CDR3 length: 14 amino acids. Germline V CDR1 and CDR2: SEHNR, FQNEAQ (reference sequence). The full variable domain, completed using reference TRBV7-9 and TRBJ1-2, is DTGVSQNPRHKITKRGQNVTFRCDPISEHNRLYWYRQTLGQGPEFLTYFQNEAQLEKSRLLSDRFSAERPKGSFSTLEIQRTEQGDSAMYLCASSPAMRNYGYTFGSGTRLTVV.

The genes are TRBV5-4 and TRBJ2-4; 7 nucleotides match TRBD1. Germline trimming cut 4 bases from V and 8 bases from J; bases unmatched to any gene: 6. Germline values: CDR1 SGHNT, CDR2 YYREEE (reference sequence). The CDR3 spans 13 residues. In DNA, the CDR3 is TGTGCCAGCAGCAAAGACAGGGTAGACATTCAGTACTTC. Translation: CASSKDRVDIQYF.

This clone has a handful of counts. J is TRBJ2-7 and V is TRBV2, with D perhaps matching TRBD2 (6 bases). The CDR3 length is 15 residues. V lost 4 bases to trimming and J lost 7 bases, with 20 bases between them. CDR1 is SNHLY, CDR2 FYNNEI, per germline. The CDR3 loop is CASSVGTSFSFEQYF. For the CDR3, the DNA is TGTGCCAGCAGTGTAGGGACTTCGTTTTCCTTTGAGCAGTACTTC.

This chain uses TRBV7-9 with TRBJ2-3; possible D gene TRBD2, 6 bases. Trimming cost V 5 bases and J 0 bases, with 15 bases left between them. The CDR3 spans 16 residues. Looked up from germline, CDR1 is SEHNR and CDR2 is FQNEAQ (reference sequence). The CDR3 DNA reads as TGTGCCAGCAGCCCGGGCGGGGTTGCTAGCACAGATACGCAGTATTTT. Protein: CASSPGGVASTDTQYF.

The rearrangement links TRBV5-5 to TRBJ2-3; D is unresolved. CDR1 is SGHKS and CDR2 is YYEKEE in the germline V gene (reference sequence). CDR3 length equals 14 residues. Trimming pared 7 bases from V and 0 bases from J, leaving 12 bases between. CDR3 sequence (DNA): TGTGCCAGCGGCCTGGGCGGAAGCACAGATACGCAGTATTTT. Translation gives CASGLGGSTDTQYF.

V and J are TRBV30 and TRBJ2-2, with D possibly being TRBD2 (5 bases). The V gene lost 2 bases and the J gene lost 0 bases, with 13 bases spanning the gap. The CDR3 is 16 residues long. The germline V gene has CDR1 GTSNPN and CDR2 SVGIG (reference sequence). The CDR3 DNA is TGTGCCTGGAGTAAAAGGAGGTTATCGAACACCGGGGAGCTGTTTTTT. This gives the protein CAWSKRRLSNTGELFF.

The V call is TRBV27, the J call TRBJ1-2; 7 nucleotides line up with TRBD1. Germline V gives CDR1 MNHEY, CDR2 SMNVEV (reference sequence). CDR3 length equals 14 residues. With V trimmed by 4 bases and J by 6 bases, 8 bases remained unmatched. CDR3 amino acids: CASSSLGQADGYTF. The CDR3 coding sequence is TGTGCCAGCAGTTCCCTCGGACAGGCTGATGGCTACACCTTC.

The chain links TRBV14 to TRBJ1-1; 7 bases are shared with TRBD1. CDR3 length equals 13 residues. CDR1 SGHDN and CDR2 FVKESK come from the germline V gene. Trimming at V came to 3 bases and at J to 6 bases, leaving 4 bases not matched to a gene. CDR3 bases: TGTGCCAGCAGCCATGCAGGGGGTTCTGAAGCTTTCTTT. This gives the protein CASSHAGGSEAFF. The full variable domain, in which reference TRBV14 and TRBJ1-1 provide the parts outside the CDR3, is EAGVTQFPSHSVIEKGQTVTLRCDPISGHDNLYWYRRVMGKEIKFLLHFVKESKQDESGMPNNRFLAERTGGTYSTLKVQPAELEDSGVYFCASSHAGGSEAFFGQGTRLTVV.

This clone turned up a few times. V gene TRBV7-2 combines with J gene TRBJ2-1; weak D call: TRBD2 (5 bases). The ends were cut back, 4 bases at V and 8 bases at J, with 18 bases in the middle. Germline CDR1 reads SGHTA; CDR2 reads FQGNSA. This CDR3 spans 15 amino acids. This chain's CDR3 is CASSSRIASIYEQFF. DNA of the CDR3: TGTGCCAGCAGCTCTCGGATAGCGTCTATATATGAGCAGTTCTTC.

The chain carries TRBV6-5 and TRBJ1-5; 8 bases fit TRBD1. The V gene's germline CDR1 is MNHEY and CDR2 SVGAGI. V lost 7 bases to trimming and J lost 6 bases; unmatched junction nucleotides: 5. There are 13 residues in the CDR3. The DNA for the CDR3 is TGTGCCAGCATTACGGACAGGGCTCAGCCCCAGCATTTT. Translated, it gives CASITDRAQPQHF.

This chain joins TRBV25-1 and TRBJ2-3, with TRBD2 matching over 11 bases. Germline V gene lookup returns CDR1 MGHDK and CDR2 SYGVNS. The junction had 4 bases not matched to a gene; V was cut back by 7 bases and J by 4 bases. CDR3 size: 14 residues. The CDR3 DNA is TGTGCCAGCACCATAGCGGGGGGGCCAGATACGCAGTATTTT. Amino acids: CASTIAGGPDTQYF.

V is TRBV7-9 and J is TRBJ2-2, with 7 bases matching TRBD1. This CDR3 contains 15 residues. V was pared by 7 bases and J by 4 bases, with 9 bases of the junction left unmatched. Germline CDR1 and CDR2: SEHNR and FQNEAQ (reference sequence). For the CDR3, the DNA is TGTGCCAGCAATCAACAGGGGATCGGCACCGGGGAGCTGTTTTTT. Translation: CASNQQGIGTGELFF.

This CDR3 is CASSYVQGNYGYTF. As DNA, the CDR3 is TGTGCCAGCAGTTACGTCCAGGGAAACTATGGCTACACCTTC. The chain has TRBV6-5 and TRBJ1-2, with D possibly matching TRBD1 (5 bases). This CDR3 is 14 amino acids long. Germline V gene sequence: CDR1 MNHEY, CDR2 SVGAGI. V lost 2 bases, J lost 2 bases, and 9 bases lay in between.

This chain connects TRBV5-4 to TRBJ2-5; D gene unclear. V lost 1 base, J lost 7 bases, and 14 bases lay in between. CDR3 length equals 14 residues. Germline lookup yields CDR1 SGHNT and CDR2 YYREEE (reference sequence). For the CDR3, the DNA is TGTGCCAGCAGCTTGCAATCCGGGTTTGGGACCCAGTACTTC. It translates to CASSLQSGFGTQYF.

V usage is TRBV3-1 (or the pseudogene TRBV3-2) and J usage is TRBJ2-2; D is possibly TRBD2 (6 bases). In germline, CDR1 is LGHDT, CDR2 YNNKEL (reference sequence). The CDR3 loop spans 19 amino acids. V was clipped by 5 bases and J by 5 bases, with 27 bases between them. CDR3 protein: CASSERTAIGLAWTGELFF. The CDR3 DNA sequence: TGTGCCAGCAGCGAAAGAACAGCAATCGGTCTAGCGTGGACCGGGGAGCTGTTTTTT.

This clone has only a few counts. The CDR3 sequence: CASSPRQGLYGYTF. CDR3 DNA: TGTGCCAGCAGCCCCCGACAGGGCCTCTATGGCTACACCTTC. V gene TRBV5-4 combines with J gene TRBJ1-2; 7 bases are shared with TRBD1. Germline V gene data show CDR1 as SGHNT and CDR2 as YYREEE (reference sequence). The V gene end was trimmed by 4 bases and the J gene end by 4 bases; junction bases not matched to a gene: 7. This CDR3 has 14 amino acids. Combining the CDR3 with reference TRBV5-4 and TRBJ1-2 gives the whole variable domain ETGVTQSPTHLIKTRGQQVTLRCSSQSGHNTVSWYQQALGQGPQFIFQYYREEENGRGNFPPRFSGLQFPNYSSELNVNALELDDSALYLCASSPRQGLYGYTFGSGTRLTVV.

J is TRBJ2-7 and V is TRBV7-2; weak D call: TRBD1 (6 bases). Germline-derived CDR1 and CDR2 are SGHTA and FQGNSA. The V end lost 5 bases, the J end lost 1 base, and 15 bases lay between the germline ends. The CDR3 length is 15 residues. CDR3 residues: CASSANRDKSYEQYF. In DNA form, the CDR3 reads TGTGCCAGCAGCGCAAACCGGGACAAGTCCTACGAGCAGTACTTC.